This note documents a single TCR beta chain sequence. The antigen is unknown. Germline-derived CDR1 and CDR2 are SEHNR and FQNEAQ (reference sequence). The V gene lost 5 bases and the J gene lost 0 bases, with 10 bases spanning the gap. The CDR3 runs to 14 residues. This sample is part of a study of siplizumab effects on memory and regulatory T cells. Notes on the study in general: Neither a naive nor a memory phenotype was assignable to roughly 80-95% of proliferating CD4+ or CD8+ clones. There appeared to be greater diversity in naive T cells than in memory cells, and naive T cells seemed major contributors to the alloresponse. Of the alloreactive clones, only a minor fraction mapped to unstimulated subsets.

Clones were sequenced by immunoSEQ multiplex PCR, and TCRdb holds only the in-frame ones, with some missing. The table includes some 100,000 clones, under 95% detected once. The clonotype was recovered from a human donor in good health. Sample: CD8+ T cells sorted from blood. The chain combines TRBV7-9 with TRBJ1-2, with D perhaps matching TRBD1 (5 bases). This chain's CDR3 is CASSEGTTNYGYTF. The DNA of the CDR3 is TGTGCCAGCAGCGAGGGGACTACTAACTATGGCTACACCTTC.